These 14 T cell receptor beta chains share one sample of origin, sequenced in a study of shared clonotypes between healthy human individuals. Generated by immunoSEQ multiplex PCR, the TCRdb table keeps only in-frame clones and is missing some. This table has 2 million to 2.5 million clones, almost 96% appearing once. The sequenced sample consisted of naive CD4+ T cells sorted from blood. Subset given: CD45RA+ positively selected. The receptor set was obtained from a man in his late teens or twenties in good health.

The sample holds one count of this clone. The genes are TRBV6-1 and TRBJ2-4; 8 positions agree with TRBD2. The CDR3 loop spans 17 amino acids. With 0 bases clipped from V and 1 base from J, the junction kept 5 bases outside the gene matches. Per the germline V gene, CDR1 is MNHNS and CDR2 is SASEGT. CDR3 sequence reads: CASSEAGGGSAKNIQYF. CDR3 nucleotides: TGTGCCAGCAGTGAAGCCGGGGGGGGCTCGGCCAAAAACATTCAGTACTTC.

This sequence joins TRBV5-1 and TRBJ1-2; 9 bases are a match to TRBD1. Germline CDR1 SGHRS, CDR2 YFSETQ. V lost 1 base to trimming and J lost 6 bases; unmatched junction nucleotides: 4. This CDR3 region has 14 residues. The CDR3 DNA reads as TGCGCCAGCAGCTTGACAGGGGGCTTCGATGGCTACACCTTC. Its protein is CASSLTGGFDGYTF. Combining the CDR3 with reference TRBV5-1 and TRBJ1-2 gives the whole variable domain KAGVTQTPRYLIKTRGQQVTLSCSPISGHRSVSWYQQTPGQGLQFLFEYFSETQRNKGNFPGRFSGRQFSNSRSEMNVSTLELGDSALYLCASSLTGGFDGYTFGSGTRLTVV.

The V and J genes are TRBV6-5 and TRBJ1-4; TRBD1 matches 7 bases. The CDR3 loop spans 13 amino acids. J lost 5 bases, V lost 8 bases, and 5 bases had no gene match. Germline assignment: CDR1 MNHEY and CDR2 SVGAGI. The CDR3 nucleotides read TGTGCCAGCGGACAGGACTTCAATGAAAAACTGTTTTTT. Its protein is CASGQDFNEKLFF.

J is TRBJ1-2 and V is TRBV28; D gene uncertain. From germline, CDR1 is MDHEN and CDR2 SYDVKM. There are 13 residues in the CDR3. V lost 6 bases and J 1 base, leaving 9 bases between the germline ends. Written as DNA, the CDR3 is TGTGCCAGCAGCCGTGGGGATAACTATGGCTACACCTTC. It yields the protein CASSRGDNYGYTF.

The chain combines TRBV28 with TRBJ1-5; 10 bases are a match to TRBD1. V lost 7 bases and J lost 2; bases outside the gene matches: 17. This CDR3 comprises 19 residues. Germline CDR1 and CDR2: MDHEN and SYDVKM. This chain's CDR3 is CASTTRGQGFGIGNQPQHF. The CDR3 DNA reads TGTGCCAGCACTACTCGGGGACAGGGGTTCGGAATTGGCAATCAGCCCCAGCATTTT.

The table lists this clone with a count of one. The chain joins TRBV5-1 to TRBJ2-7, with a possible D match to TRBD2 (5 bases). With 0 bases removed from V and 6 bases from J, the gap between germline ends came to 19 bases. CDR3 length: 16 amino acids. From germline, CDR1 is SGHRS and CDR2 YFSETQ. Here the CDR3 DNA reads TGCGCCAGCAGCTTGGCTGCTAGCAAACCCTCGGGCGAGCAGTACTTC. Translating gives CASSLAASKPSGEQYF.

The CDR3 DNA is TGTGCCAGCAGCTACCTCCCCACAGGCTCTTACTCTGGAAACACCATATATTTT. It is translated as CASSYLPTGSYSGNTIYF. The rearrangement joins TRBV7-8 to TRBJ1-3, with D possibly TRBD1 on 5 matching bases. The CDR3 length is 18 residues. Trimming left V 4 bases short and J 0 bases short, with 19 bases between. Germline V gene data show CDR1 as SGHVS and CDR2 as FQNEAQ.

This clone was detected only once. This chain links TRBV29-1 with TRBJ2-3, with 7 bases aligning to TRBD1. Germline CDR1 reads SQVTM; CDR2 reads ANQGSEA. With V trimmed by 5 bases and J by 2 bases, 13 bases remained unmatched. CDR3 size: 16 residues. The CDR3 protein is CSVLEGATVYTDTQYF. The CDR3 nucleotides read TGCAGCGTTCTCGAGGGGGCGACGGTGTACACAGATACGCAGTATTTT.

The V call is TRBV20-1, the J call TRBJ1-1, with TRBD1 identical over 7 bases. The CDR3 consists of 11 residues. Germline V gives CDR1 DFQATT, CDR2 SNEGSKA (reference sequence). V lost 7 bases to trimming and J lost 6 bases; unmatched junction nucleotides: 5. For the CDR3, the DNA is TGCAGTGGCCCCAGGGGGTCTGAAGCTTTCTTT. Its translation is CSGPRGSEAFF.

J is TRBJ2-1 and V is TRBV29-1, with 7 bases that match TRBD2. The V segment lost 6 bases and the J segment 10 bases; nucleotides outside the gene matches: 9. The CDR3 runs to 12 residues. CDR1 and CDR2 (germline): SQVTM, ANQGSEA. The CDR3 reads CSVAYGGYEQFF. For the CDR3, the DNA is TGCAGCGTCGCCTACGGGGGGTACGAGCAGTTCTTC.

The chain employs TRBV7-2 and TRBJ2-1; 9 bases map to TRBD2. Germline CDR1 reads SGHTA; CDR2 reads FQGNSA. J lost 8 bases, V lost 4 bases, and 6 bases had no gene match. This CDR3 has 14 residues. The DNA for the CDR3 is TGTGCCAGCAGCTGGGCGGGGGGGCCGGATGAGCAGTTCTTC. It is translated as CASSWAGGPDEQFF. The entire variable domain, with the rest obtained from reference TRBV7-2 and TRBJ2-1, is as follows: GAGVSQSPSNKVTEKGKDVELRCDPISGHTALYWYRQSLGQGLEFLIYFQGNSAPDKSGLPSDRFSAERTGGSVSTLTIQRTQQEDSAVYLCASSWAGGPDEQFFGPGTRLTVL.

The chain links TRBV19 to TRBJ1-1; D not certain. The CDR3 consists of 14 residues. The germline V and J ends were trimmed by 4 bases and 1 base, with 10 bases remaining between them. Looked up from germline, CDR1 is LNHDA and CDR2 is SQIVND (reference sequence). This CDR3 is CASSTSTRNTEAFF. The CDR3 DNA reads TGTGCCAGTAGTACCTCGACCCGGAACACTGAAGCTTTCTTT.

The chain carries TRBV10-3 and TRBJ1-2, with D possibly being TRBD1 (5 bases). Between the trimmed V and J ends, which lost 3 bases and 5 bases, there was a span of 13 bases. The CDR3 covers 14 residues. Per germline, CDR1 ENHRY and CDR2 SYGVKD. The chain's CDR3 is CAISDKTEVYGYTF. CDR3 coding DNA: TGTGCCATCAGTGATAAGACAGAAGTATATGGCTACACCTTC.

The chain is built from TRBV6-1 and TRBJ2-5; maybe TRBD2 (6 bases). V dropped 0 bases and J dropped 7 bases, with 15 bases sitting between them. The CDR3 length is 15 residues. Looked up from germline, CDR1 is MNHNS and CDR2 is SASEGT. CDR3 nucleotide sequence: TGTGCCAGCAGTGAAGCGTCGGCGGGGTGGGGGACCCAGTACTTC. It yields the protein CASSEASAGWGTQYF.